What follows are 31 T cell receptor beta chains derived from one specimen sequenced in a study of cytomegalovirus exposure and HLA in healthy donors. The PCR used 60 Vbeta and 13 Jbeta primers. This table comes from immunoSEQ multiplex PCR, and its TCRdb copy is limited to in-frame clones, with some not included. The table has about 190,000 clones, roughly four fifths seen once. Sequenced sample: PBMCs. These receptor sequences come from a woman in her twenties or thirties in good health and CMV-seropositive.

Regarding this clone: Other DNA sequences within the sample encode an identical CDR3. V usage is TRBV5-1 and J usage is TRBJ2-1; 12 bases match TRBD2. The V gene's germline CDR1 is SGHRS and CDR2 YFSETQ. After removal of 5 bases from V and 0 bases from J, the junction contained 3 bases not matched to a gene. The CDR3 contains 16 residues. CDR3 protein: CASRLAGGSSYNEQFF. For the CDR3, the DNA is TGCGCCAGCAGACTAGCGGGAGGTAGCTCCTACAATGAGCAGTTCTTC.

This clone was counted a single time. The chain carries TRBV11-2 and TRBJ2-7; possible D gene TRBD1, 6 bases. The CDR3 consists of 13 residues. The V end lost 4 bases, the J end lost 1 base, and 8 bases lay between the germline ends. CDR1 SGHAT and CDR2 FQNNGV come from the germline V gene. CDR3 DNA: TGTGCCAGCAGCTCCGGACAGTCCTACGAGCAGTACTTC. It encodes CASSSGQSYEQYF.

The rearrangement joins TRBV6-5 to TRBJ1-5; 8 bases are shared with TRBD1. The CDR3 consists of 15 residues. Germline V gene data show CDR1 as MNHEY and CDR2 as SVGAGI. With 9 bases clipped from V and 7 bases from J, the junction kept 14 bases outside the gene matches. In DNA form, the CDR3 reads TGTGCCAGTTCTGACAGGGGACCGCGGGGCCAGCCCCAGCATTTT. Translating gives CASSDRGPRGQPQHF.

The chain recombines TRBV28 with TRBJ2-4; TRBD1 agrees at 7 bases. V gave up 5 bases and J gave up 1 base; unmatched junction bases: 14. CDR1 MDHEN and CDR2 SYDVKM come from the germline V gene. The CDR3 is 18 residues long. The DNA of the CDR3 is TGTGCCAGCAGTCCAAAGGTGGGGTCCAGGGGGGCCAAAAACATTCAGTACTTC. Residues: CASSPKVGSRGAKNIQYF.

The V gene is TRBV6-1, the J gene TRBJ2-7; TRBD1 aligns across 10 bases. The V gene's germline CDR1 is MNHNS and CDR2 SASEGT. With 4 bases clipped from V and 6 bases from J, the junction kept 9 bases outside the gene matches. The length of the CDR3 is 15 residues. The CDR3 DNA reads as TGTGCCAGCAGTGGGGCGGACAGGGGGAGTCGCGAGCAGTACTTC. It encodes CASSGADRGSREQYF.

This clone was seen once. The V gene is TRBV29-1, the J gene TRBJ2-3; D uncertain. Looked up from germline, CDR1 is SQVTM and CDR2 is ANQGSEA. Trimming left V 0 bases short and J 2 bases short, with 6 bases between. The CDR3 runs to 13 residues. CDR3 sequence (DNA): TGCAGCGTTGAAGAGTATAACACAGATACGCAGTATTTT. This encodes CSVEEYNTDTQYF.

The chain employs TRBV27 and TRBJ1-1; D is uncertain. Trimming pared 3 bases from V and 5 bases from J, leaving 13 bases between. The germline CDR1 and CDR2 sequences are MNHEY and SMNVEV (reference sequence). This CDR3 contains 14 residues. The chain's CDR3 is CASSLRADGTEAFF. The CDR3 DNA is TGTGCCAGCAGTTTGCGGGCTGATGGAACTGAAGCTTTCTTT.

The rearrangement joins TRBV6-4 to TRBJ2-1, with a possible D match to TRBD2 (5 bases). Per the germline V gene, CDR1 is MRHNA and CDR2 is SNTAGT. The CDR3 has 15 residues. V was pared by 7 bases and J by 4 bases, with 17 bases between. CDR3 DNA sequence: TGTGCCAGCACCTTGCCCACTAGAGAGTACAATGAGCAGTTCTTC. The encoded protein is CASTLPTREYNEQFF.

This clone was counted many times. A junction end diverges from the germline sequence, so it may reflect a read error. V gene TRBV27 combines with J gene TRBJ1-5, with 8 nucleotides matching TRBD1. The CDR3 has 15 amino acids. Germline V CDR1 and CDR2: MNHEY, SMNVEV (reference sequence). As DNA, the CDR3 is TGTGCCAGCAGTTTACAGGCAGGGGGCAAACAGCCCCAGCATTTT. This gives the protein CASSLQAGGKQPQHF.

The chain combines TRBV21-1 with TRBJ1-5. TRBV21-1 is assigned pseudogene status. The CDR3 consists of 18 residues. The CDR3 sequence: CASSKGEQKGARNQPQHF. CDR3 DNA: TGTGCCAGCAGCAAAGGCGAACAAAAAGGAGCTCGCAATCAGCCCCAGCATTTT.

The chain employs TRBV6-1 and TRBJ2-1, with D possibly matching TRBD2 (5 bases). This CDR3 spans 17 amino acids. V lost 1 base and J 0 bases, leaving 13 bases between the germline ends. Germline lookup yields CDR1 MNHNS and CDR2 SASEGT. The CDR3 DNA sequence: TGTGCCAGCAGTGAAGATGCCCTAGCCATCTCCTACAATGAGCAGTTCTTC. It specifies CASSEDALAISYNEQFF.

This sequence joins TRBV6-5 and TRBJ2-7, with a weak D call TRBD2 (6 bases). The germline V gene encodes CDR1 MNHEY and CDR2 SVGAGI. The CDR3 spans 15 residues. Between the trimmed V and J ends, which lost 0 bases and 7 bases, there was a span of 16 bases. CDR3 residues: CASSYSEGSTSEQYF. CDR3 bases: TGTGCCAGCAGTTACTCGGAGGGCTCTACGTCTGAGCAGTACTTC.

This clone turned up a few times. V is TRBV6-1 and J is TRBJ2-2; D is unclear. V lost 2 bases and J lost 2, with 15 bases in between. Germline lookup yields CDR1 MNHNS and CDR2 SASEGT. CDR3 length equals 17 residues. This CDR3 reads CASSETVTLVNTGELFF. The CDR3 bases are TGTGCCAGCAGTGAAACTGTCACCTTAGTAAACACCGGGGAGCTGTTTTTT.

V usage is TRBV19 and J usage is TRBJ1-5; 7 bases align to TRBD1. The V and J ends lost 7 bases and 7 bases, in that order; junction bases with no gene match: 13. From germline, CDR1 is LNHDA and CDR2 SQIVND (reference sequence). This CDR3 has 15 amino acids. CDR3 loop: CASNILQGSLQPQHF. DNA of the CDR3: TGTGCCAGTAATATTTTACAGGGGAGCCTCCAGCCCCAGCATTTT.

The CDR3 region is CASSFRGRGPGRIDEQYF. The DNA for the CDR3 is TGTGCCAGCAGCTTCCGGGGCAGGGGCCCCGGGAGGATAGACGAGCAGTACTTC. The rearrangement uses TRBV7-2 and TRBJ2-7; D perhaps matches TRBD2 (7 bases). The CDR3 is 18 amino acids. V was clipped by 3 bases and J by 5 bases, with 26 bases between them. CDR1 is SGHTA and CDR2 is FQGNSA in the germline V gene.

V and J are TRBV19 and TRBJ1-2, with 8 bases aligning to TRBD1. Germline assignment: CDR1 LNHDA and CDR2 SQIVND (reference sequence). Germline trimming cut 6 bases from V and 5 bases from J; bases unmatched to any gene: 5. CDR3 length: 13 amino acids. The CDR3, as DNA: TGTGCCAGTAGCCAGGACAGGGCTTATGGCTACACCTTC. Amino acid sequence: CASSQDRAYGYTF.

The chain uses TRBV7-9 and TRBJ2-5; D might be TRBD2 (5 bases). The tail of the sequence fits TRBJ2-7 better, so the J call may be wrong. This CDR3 has 15 residues. Germline V CDR1 and CDR2: SEHNR, FQNEAQ (reference sequence). CDR3 sequence: CASSLSMGVVYEQYF. In nucleotides, the CDR3 is TGTGCCAGCAGCTTATCGATGGGAGTCGTCTACGAGCAGTACTTC.

The J gene is TRBJ1-4, the V gene TRBV6-4; unclear D gene. Germline lookup yields CDR1 MRHNA and CDR2 SNTAGT. This CDR3 has 16 residues. V lost 0 bases and J lost 8, with 16 bases in between. DNA for the CDR3: TGTGCCAGCAGTGACTCGGCAAGGGAGGGCGGAGAAAAACTGTTTTTT. Translation gives CASSDSAREGGEKLFF.

V gene TRBV19 combines with J gene TRBJ2-7, with D possibly matching TRBD1 (5 bases). Germline lookup yields CDR1 LNHDA and CDR2 SQIVND (reference sequence). The CDR3 spans 13 residues. The V end was cut by 3 bases, the J end by 5 bases, with 11 bases between. In DNA form, the CDR3 reads TGTGCCAGTAGTATTTCCAGGGCCCACGAGCAGTACTTC. Residues: CASSISRAHEQYF.

This clone was picked up one time. The rearrangement uses TRBV27 and TRBJ2-7; D unclear. Germline CDR1 reads MNHEY; CDR2 reads SMNVEV (reference sequence). The CDR3 runs to 13 residues. Between the trimmed V and J ends, which lost 2 bases and 2 bases, there was a span of 7 bases. The CDR3 here is CASSLADPYEQYF. The CDR3 DNA is TGTGCCAGCAGTTTAGCGGATCCCTACGAGCAGTACTTC.

V and J are TRBV6-1 and TRBJ1-1; the D gene is possibly TRBD1 (5 bases). CDR3 length: 13 amino acids. Germline-derived CDR1 and CDR2 are MNHNS and SASEGT. The ends were cut back, 3 bases at V and 5 bases at J, with 10 bases in the middle. In nucleotides, the CDR3 is TGTGCCAGCAGTGAGCAGGGAGGGACTGAAGCTTTCTTT. Its protein product is CASSEQGGTEAFF.

The chain uses TRBV7-7 and TRBJ2-7; TRBD2 aligns across 7 bases. J lost 1 base, V lost 5 bases, and 11 bases had no gene match. The germline CDR1 and CDR2 sequences are SSHAT and FNYEAQ (reference sequence). The CDR3 is 16 residues long. The CDR3 nucleotides are TGTGCCAGCAGCGGGAGGGAAGGGGCCCAGTCCTACGAGCAGTACTTC. Protein sequence: CASSGREGAQSYEQYF.

The V gene is TRBV10-2, the J gene TRBJ1-6, with D possibly matching TRBD1 (5 bases). V was shortened by 3 bases and J by 8 bases, with 11 bases between the two germline ends. Germline-derived CDR1 and CDR2 are WSHSY and SAAADI. The CDR3 spans 14 residues. The CDR3 DNA sequence: TGCGCCAGCAGTGACCGTCCGGGGGATTCACCCCTCCACTTT. Translated: CASSDRPGDSPLHF.

The chain carries TRBV5-6 and TRBJ2-1; 10 bases agree with TRBD2. There are 13 residues in the CDR3. Unmatched junction bases numbered 5, after V lost 7 bases and J lost 7 bases. Germline V gene lookup returns CDR1 SGHDT and CDR2 YYEEEE. In DNA form, the CDR3 reads TGTGCCAGCCGGCAGACTAGCGGGAATGAGCAGTTCTTC. It yields the protein CASRQTSGNEQFF. Filled out from reference TRBV5-6 and TRBJ2-1, the complete variable domain reads DAGVTQSPTHLIKTRGQQVTLRCSPKSGHDTVSWYQQALGQGPQFIFQYYEEEERQRGNFPDRFSGHQFPNYSSELNVNALLLGDSALYLCASRQTSGNEQFFGPGTRLTVL.

This chain joins TRBV6-5 and TRBJ2-1, with 9 nucleotides matching TRBD1. This CDR3 has 15 residues. With 0 bases clipped from V and 8 bases from J, the junction kept 5 bases outside the gene matches. Per germline, CDR1 MNHEY and CDR2 SVGAGI. The CDR3 here is CASSYSGTGLYEQFF. The CDR3 DNA is TGTGCCAGCAGTTACTCTGGGACAGGGTTATATGAGCAGTTCTTC.

V and J are TRBV6-1 and TRBJ1-5; TRBD1 agrees at 10 bases. Germline V gene lookup returns CDR1 MNHNS and CDR2 SASEGT. V was pared by 1 base and J by 6 bases, with 6 bases of the junction left unmatched. The CDR3 is made up of 16 amino acids. The CDR3 DNA sequence: TGTGCCAGCAGTGAAGAGGGGACAGGGGCGGGTCAGCCCCAGCATTTT. Amino acid sequence: CASSEEGTGAGQPQHF.

V gene TRBV28 combines with J gene TRBJ2-2; the D is unclear. The CDR3 runs 14 residues. Trimming removed 2 bases from V and 7 bases from J, with 11 bases in between. Germline V lookup: CDR1 MDHEN, CDR2 SYDVKM. CDR3 DNA sequence: TGTGCCAGCAGTTTACTGCGCGGTGGCGGGGAGCTGTTTTTT. It is translated as CASSLLRGGGELFF. The full variable domain, with the rest looked up from reference TRBV28 and TRBJ2-2, is DVKVTQSSRYLVKRTGEKVFLECVQDMDHENMFWYRQDPGLGLRLIYFSYDVKMKEKGDIPEGYSVSREKKERFSLILESASTNQTSMYLCASSLLRGGGELFFGEGSRLTVL.

This clone was seen a handful of times. The gene calls are TRBV10-3 and TRBJ1-1, with a weak D call TRBD1 (5 bases). The CDR3 loop spans 13 amino acids. CDR1 is ENHRY, CDR2 SYGVKD, per germline. V dropped 2 bases and J dropped 4 bases, with 8 bases sitting between them. The CDR3 DNA follows: TGTGCCATCAGTGAGAACGGGGGCACTGAAGCTTTCTTT. It encodes CAISENGGTEAFF.

The V and J genes are TRBV2 and TRBJ2-7; 8 bases agree with TRBD2. The germline V gene has CDR1 SNHLY and CDR2 FYNNEI. This CDR3 region has 13 residues. The V and J ends lost 0 bases and 6 bases, in that order; junction bases with no gene match: 1. CDR3 bases: TGTGCCAGCAGTGAAGCCGGGGGGGGCGAGCAGTACTTC. It codes for CASSEAGGGEQYF.

This chain connects TRBV6-1 to TRBJ2-2; 10 nucleotides match TRBD2. The germline gives CDR1 MNHNS, CDR2 SASEGT. The J segment lost 0 bases and the V segment lost 4 bases, leaving 11 bases of the junction unmatched. The CDR3 has 19 amino acids. The CDR3 sequence is CASSAPPLAGPANTGELFF. Here the CDR3 DNA reads TGTGCCAGCAGTGCACCCCCACTAGCGGGACCTGCGAACACCGGGGAGCTGTTTTTT.

The rearrangement uses TRBV27 and TRBJ2-1; D gene unclear. Germline values: CDR1 MNHEY, CDR2 SMNVEV (reference sequence). Trimming stripped 3 bases from V and 1 base from J, with 10 bases between. The length of the CDR3 is 15 residues. CDR3 nucleotide sequence: TGTGCCAGCAGTTTCCGAGGTTTTTCCTACAATGAGCAGTTCTTC. Translated: CASSFRGFSYNEQFF.